The rows below give T cell receptor beta chains drawn from one sample of a study of T cell repertoires in cytomegalovirus infection. One entry per CDR3 protein, called by TCRdb with MiXCR from the reads. The table includes about 140,000 distinct CDR3 sequences, roughly 6.5% detected once. The sequenced sample consisted of PBMCs. These receptor sequences come from a human donor in good health (CMV status not recorded). Some clones in this sample may be carry-over from other donors' samples. CDR3s include the opening cysteine and the closing phenylalanine or tryptophan.

>TRBV6-6
CASSDLGPAGEQYF
>TRBV19
CASTEGIMNTEAFF
>TRBV23-1
CANPPPAGGPQESQYF
>TRBV15
CATSGDSGREQYF
>TRBV7-2
CASSGGGHPPTGYTF
>TRBV4-1
CASSQVGTPSWGAFF
>TRBV7-9
CASSLYRGATNEKLFF
>TRBV4-1
CASSQGGAFGNQPQHF
>TRBV20-1
CSASQPFSGGSYNEQFF
>TRBV6-2/TRBV6-3
CASSTQWDSLGNEQFF
>TRBV12-3/TRBV12-4
CASSFFQGTDTQYF
>TRBV29-1
CSVSTGGSSYEQYF
>TRBV6-2/TRBV6-3
CASIGLAGRGDTQYF
>TRBV7-2
CASSLKWTSGWGKQETQYF
>TRBV20-1
CSARPLAGGNEQFF
>TRBV7-2
CASSLSGRTQPQHF
>TRBV7-2
CASSLDRRGGLHNEQFF
>TRBV7-9
CASSLMSKDTGELFF
>TRBV28
CASSSPRLAGSNTGELFF
>TRBV12-3/TRBV12-4
CASSLHGGYTF